This entry lists 29 T cell receptor beta chains sequenced from one sample in a study of blood T cell repertoires in COVID-19. The assay was immunoSEQ multiplex PCR, and TCRdb's table has in-frame clones only and misses some. Of 35,000 to 45,000 clones listed, 70% to 90% were seen once; the top ten hold under 2.5%. The sequencing input was peripheral blood. The receptors derive from a human donor in a cohort sampled during active COVID-19.

V gene TRBV2 combines with J gene TRBJ2-3; 13 bases align to TRBD2. This CDR3 has 15 amino acids. Germline CDR1 reads SNHLY; CDR2 reads FYNNEI. J lost 5 bases, V lost 6 bases, and 5 bases had no gene match. The DNA for the CDR3 is TGTGCCAGCAGGATCGGGACTAGCGGGGAAGATACGCAGTATTTT. Its translation: CASRIGTSGEDTQYF. Full variable domain (outside the CDR3, taken from reference TRBV2 and TRBJ2-3): EPEVTQTPSHQVTQMGQEVILRCVPISNHLYFYWYRQILGQKVEFLVSFYNNEISEKSEIFDDQFSVERPDGSNFTLKIRSTKLEDSAMYFCASRIGTSGEDTQYFGPGTRLTVL.

The rearrangement uses TRBV5-4 and TRBJ2-5, with a weak D call TRBD1 (7 bases). The ends were cut back, 3 bases at V and 5 bases at J, with 17 bases in the middle. Germline loops: CDR1 SGHNT, CDR2 YYREEE (reference sequence). The CDR3 is 15 residues long. The CDR3 protein is CASSSGQAGRETQYF. In DNA, the CDR3 is TGTGCCAGCAGCTCCGGACAGGCAGGGAGGGAGACCCAGTACTTC.

The chain couples TRBV2 to TRBJ2-1; 9 positions match TRBD2. J was trimmed by 7 bases and V by 6 bases; bases with no gene match: 13. The CDR3 runs 16 residues. Germline V CDR1 and CDR2: SNHLY, FYNNEI. CDR3 DNA: TGTGCCAGCAGGGACCCTGTGGGCGGGGGGGCGAATGAGCAGTTCTTC. Protein: CASRDPVGGGANEQFF.

The J gene is TRBJ2-1, the V gene TRBV2, with no clear D. Trimming removed 2 bases at V and 5 bases at J, with 7 bases between. This CDR3 has 13 amino acids. Germline V CDR1 and CDR2: SNHLY, FYNNEI. As DNA, the CDR3 is TGTGCCAGCAGTGAAATCCAGAACAATGAGCAGTTCTTC. Translated: CASSEIQNNEQFF.

There are a few counts of this clone. The genes are TRBV5-1 and TRBJ1-5, with D possibly TRBD1 on 5 matching bases. Looked up from germline, CDR1 is SGHRS and CDR2 is YFSETQ. The CDR3 has 16 amino acids. Trimming shortened V by 2 bases and J by 7 bases, and 19 bases separated the two germline ends. Here the CDR3 DNA reads TGCGCCAGCAGCTTTGATGGGGTGGGGCGGGGGCAGCCCCAGCATTTT. Amino acid sequence: CASSFDGVGRGQPQHF.

This chain joins TRBV6-5 and TRBJ1-6; 10 bases align to TRBD1. Germline V gives CDR1 MNHEY, CDR2 SVGAGI. This CDR3 contains 14 residues. Unmatched junction bases numbered 4, after V lost 6 bases and J lost 8 bases. CDR3 bases: TGTGCCAGCAGCGGGACAGGGGTGGATTCACCCCTCCACTTT. Protein sequence: CASSGTGVDSPLHF.

This clone was detected only a few times. The chain joins TRBV3-1 (or the pseudogene TRBV3-2) to TRBJ2-7, with TRBD2 matching over 13 bases. The CDR3 totals 16 residues. From germline, CDR1 is LGHDT and CDR2 YNNKEL (reference sequence). The V segment lost 6 bases and the J segment 2 bases; nucleotides outside the gene matches: 7. The CDR3 loop is CASRRLAGGRAYEQYF. DNA for the CDR3: TGTGCCAGCAGGAGACTAGCGGGGGGCCGAGCCTACGAGCAGTACTTC.

This chain links TRBV6-5 with TRBJ2-1; tentative D call: TRBD2 (5 bases). CDR1 is MNHEY, CDR2 SVGAGI, per germline. The V and J ends lost 8 bases and 2 bases respectively, with 13 bases between them. This CDR3 has 14 amino acids. The CDR3 is CASGRGVTYNEQFF. In DNA form, the CDR3 reads TGTGCCAGCGGCCGGGGTGTTACCTACAATGAGCAGTTCTTC.

The rearrangement links TRBV5-1 to TRBJ2-1, with no clear D. V was clipped by 2 bases and J by 9 bases, with 6 bases between them. In germline, CDR1 is SGHRS, CDR2 YFSETQ. CDR3 size: 11 residues. The CDR3 DNA is TGCGCCAGCAGCTTCCCCGGTGAGCAGTTCTTC. Translation: CASSFPGEQFF.

The rearrangement links TRBV25-1 to TRBJ2-5, with 14 positions matching TRBD2. The ends lost 5 bases at V and 2 bases at J; junction bases unmatched: 4. Germline V gives CDR1 MGHDK, CDR2 SYGVNS. CDR3 length: 16 amino acids. In DNA, the CDR3 is TGTGCCAGCAGTAGGGGGACTAGCGGGGGACAAGAGACCCAGTACTTC. This gives the protein CASSRGTSGGQETQYF.

J is TRBJ1-3 and V is TRBV4-1; D may be TRBD1 (6 bases). V was clipped by 0 bases and J by 0 bases, with 15 bases between them. CDR1 and CDR2 from the germline V gene are MGHRA and YSYEKL. The CDR3 spans 18 residues. The CDR3 loop is CASSQEQVTGFSGNTIYF. CDR3 DNA sequence: TGCGCCAGCAGCCAAGAACAGGTTACAGGGTTCTCTGGAAACACCATATATTTT.

The V gene is TRBV2, the J gene TRBJ2-1, with D hard to call. CDR1 and CDR2 from the germline V gene are SNHLY and FYNNEI. The V gene lost 8 bases and the J gene lost 0 bases, with 8 bases spanning the gap. The CDR3 has 13 amino acids. CDR3 bases: TGTGCCAGCCACAGAAGCTCCTACAATGAGCAGTTCTTC. It translates to CASHRSSYNEQFF. Supplemented by reference TRBV2 and TRBJ2-1, the full variable domain reads EPEVTQTPSHQVTQMGQEVILRCVPISNHLYFYWYRQILGQKVEFLVSFYNNEISEKSEIFDDQFSVERPDGSNFTLKIRSTKLEDSAMYFCASHRSSYNEQFFGPGTRLTVL.

This clone was detected only a few times. The genes are TRBV19 and TRBJ1-5; D gene uncertain. This CDR3 comprises 14 residues. Trimming took 6 bases from V and 0 from J, leaving 9 bases between them. Germline CDR1 is LNHDA and CDR2 is SQIVND (reference sequence). The CDR3, as DNA: TGTGCCAGTAGCCCGGGGTATAGCAATCAGCCCCAGCATTTT. Translation: CASSPGYSNQPQHF.

The chain combines TRBV3-1 (or the pseudogene TRBV3-2) with TRBJ1-4, with a weak D call TRBD1 (6 bases). CDR3 length equals 16 residues. V lost 3 bases, J lost 8 bases, and 19 bases lay in between. CDR1 is LGHDT, CDR2 YNNKEL, per germline (reference sequence). The DNA of the CDR3 is TGTGCCAGCAGCCATTCCCCAGGGGTACCGTGGGAAAAACTGTTTTTT. This sequence encodes CASSHSPGVPWEKLFF.

The chain uses TRBV9 and TRBJ2-1; 8 bases agree with TRBD2. Germline V gives CDR1 SGDLS, CDR2 YYNGEE. This CDR3 contains 15 residues. The trim removed 0 bases at V and 7 bases at J, leaving 6 bases unmatched. CDR3 in amino acids: CASSVDGGAWNEQFF. CDR3 in DNA: TGTGCCAGCAGCGTAGACGGGGGGGCCTGGAATGAGCAGTTCTTC.

The rearrangement uses TRBV5-5 and TRBJ1-3, with D uncertain. There are 15 residues in the CDR3. V gave up 0 bases and J gave up 4 bases, with 11 bases separating them. Germline V gene data show CDR1 as SGHKS and CDR2 as YYEKEE (reference sequence). CDR3 amino acids: CASSLAHLRGNTIYF. DNA for the CDR3: TGTGCCAGCAGCTTGGCCCACCTTAGAGGAAACACCATATATTTT.

V is TRBV20-1 and J is TRBJ2-5; TRBD1 is a possible D gene (5 bases). Trimming pared 7 bases from V and 0 bases from J, leaving 6 bases between. Germline V CDR1 and CDR2: DFQATT, SNEGSKA (reference sequence). The CDR3 has 11 amino acids. The CDR3 sequence is CSVTDQETQYF. The CDR3 DNA is TGCAGTGTGACAGACCAAGAGACCCAGTACTTC.

The rearrangement joins TRBV2 to TRBJ1-4; D gene unclear. The germline V gene encodes CDR1 SNHLY and CDR2 FYNNEI. This CDR3 has 16 residues. With 0 bases removed from V and 0 bases from J, the gap between germline ends came to 8 bases. Written as DNA, the CDR3 is TGTGCCAGCAGTGAAGCGCGGGCAGCAACTAATGAAAAACTGTTTTTT. Its protein product is CASSEARAATNEKLFF. Based on the CDR3 plus reference TRBV2 and TRBJ1-4, the full variable domain is EPEVTQTPSHQVTQMGQEVILRCVPISNHLYFYWYRQILGQKVEFLVSFYNNEISEKSEIFDDQFSVERPDGSNFTLKIRSTKLEDSAMYFCASSEARAATNEKLFFGSGTQLSVL.

The rearrangement joins TRBV4-2 to TRBJ2-2; tentatively, D is TRBD2 (6 bases). The V gene lost 0 bases and the J gene lost 1 base, with 12 bases spanning the gap. CDR1 is LGHNA, CDR2 YNFKEQ, per germline. This CDR3 has 17 residues. For the CDR3, the DNA is TGTGCCAGCAGCCAAGATTCGTGGCGGGGGAACACCGGGGAGCTGTTTTTT. Its translation: CASSQDSWRGNTGELFF.

The chain employs TRBV10-3 and TRBJ2-7; unclear D gene. This CDR3 has 14 residues. Germline V gene data show CDR1 as ENHRY and CDR2 as SYGVKD. The germline V and J ends were trimmed by 3 bases and 3 bases, with 12 bases remaining between them. CDR3 loop: CAISDFPALYEQYF. The CDR3 coding sequence is TGTGCCATCAGTGATTTCCCAGCGCTCTACGAGCAGTACTTC.

V is TRBV7-3 and J is TRBJ2-3, with TRBD2 matching 16 bases. Germline V gene sequence: CDR1 SGHTA, CDR2 FQGTGA. Trimming removed 0 bases from V and 0 bases from J; junction bases left unmatched: 12. This CDR3 is 22 amino acids long. CDR3 protein: CASSLTAGTSGGAVRSTDTQYF. The CDR3 DNA follows: TGTGCCAGCAGCTTAACAGCCGGGACTAGCGGGGGGGCAGTCAGGAGCACAGATACGCAGTATTTT.

This clone came up once. The genes are TRBV29-1 and TRBJ1-1; possibly TRBD1 for D (6 bases). The ends were cut back, 4 bases at V and 2 bases at J, with 8 bases in the middle. Per the germline V gene, CDR1 is SQVTM and CDR2 is ANQGSEA. This CDR3 is 12 amino acids long. In DNA form, the CDR3 reads TGCAGCGTTGTACAGGGAAACACTGAAGCTTTCTTT. Amino acids: CSVVQGNTEAFF.

Points on this clone: Other DNA sequences within the sample encode an identical CDR3. The V call is TRBV5-1, the J call TRBJ1-1; D might be TRBD1 (6 bases). Germline-derived CDR1 and CDR2 are SGHRS and YFSETQ. The CDR3 is 14 residues long. V was pared by 3 bases and J by 6 bases, with 15 bases between. The CDR3 DNA reads TGCGCCAGCAGCTCGAACACAGGGTTTCCTGAAGCTTTCTTT. This codes for CASSSNTGFPEAFF. Looking up the rest from reference TRBV5-1 and TRBJ1-1 gives the full variable domain: KAGVTQTPRYLIKTRGQQVTLSCSPISGHRSVSWYQQTPGQGLQFLFEYFSETQRNKGNFPGRFSGRQFSNSRSEMNVSTLELGDSALYLCASSSNTGFPEAFFGQGTRLTVV.

The V and J genes are TRBV6-5 and TRBJ2-2; 7 positions agree with TRBD2. The CDR3 sequence is 15 residues long. The germline gives CDR1 MNHEY, CDR2 SVGAGI. The trim removed 6 bases at V and 2 bases at J, leaving 6 bases unmatched. The CDR3 DNA reads TGTGCCAGCAGAGCCGGGACTACCAACACCGGGGAGCTGTTTTTT. Translation gives CASRAGTTNTGELFF.

This clone was detected only once. This chain uses TRBV7-9 with TRBJ1-3; TRBD1 matches at 9 bases. With V trimmed by 5 bases and J by 0 bases, 5 bases remained unmatched. CDR3 length: 16 residues. CDR1 and CDR2 from the germline V gene are SEHNR and FQNEAQ (reference sequence). The CDR3 loop is CASSLGTGYSGNTIYF. The CDR3 DNA follows: TGTGCCAGCAGCCTCGGGACAGGGTACTCTGGAAACACCATATATTTT.

This rearrangement joins TRBV18 to TRBJ1-3; 12 nucleotides match TRBD1. This CDR3 is 17 amino acids long. CDR1 and CDR2 (germline): KGHSH, LQKENI. Trimming removed 4 bases from V and 4 bases from J; junction bases left unmatched: 8. The CDR3 DNA is TGTGCCAGCTCACTTCAGGGGACAGGGGGCCGCGGAAACACCATATATTTT. It is translated as CASSLQGTGGRGNTIYF.

The chain's CDR3 is CSVSLAGGQETQYF. The CDR3 DNA follows: TGCAGCGTATCTCTAGCGGGGGGTCAAGAGACCCAGTACTTC. The rearrangement joins TRBV29-1 to TRBJ2-5; the match to TRBD2 covers 11 bases. V shed 6 bases, J shed 2 bases, and the junction held 5 bases outside the gene matches. The CDR3 runs to 14 residues. Germline V CDR1 and CDR2: SQVTM, ANQGSEA.

This chain joins TRBV19 and TRBJ2-2, with D possibly matching TRBD1 (5 bases). Germline V gene lookup returns CDR1 LNHDA and CDR2 SQIVND (reference sequence). With 6 bases removed from V and 4 bases from J, the gap between germline ends came to 12 bases. The CDR3 consists of 14 residues. The chain's CDR3 is CASREQVFTGELFF. The CDR3 nucleotides read TGTGCCAGTAGGGAACAGGTATTCACCGGGGAGCTGTTTTTT.

The genes are TRBV5-1 and TRBJ2-1; 9 nucleotides match TRBD1. The CDR3 sequence is 16 residues long. Germline V lookup: CDR1 SGHRS, CDR2 YFSETQ. The V segment lost 0 bases and the J segment 8 bases; nucleotides outside the gene matches: 9. CDR3 DNA sequence: TGCGCCAGCAGCTTGGGCCAGGGACAGGGTTCCCATGAGCAGTTCTTC. Its protein is CASSLGQGQGSHEQFF.